These T cell receptor beta chains were read from a single sample in a study of blood T cell repertoires in COVID-19. Sequenced by immunoSEQ multiplex PCR; TCRdb stores in-frame clones only, minus some. The sample yields 150,000 to 200,000 clones, around four fifths seen once. Material: peripheral blood. The receptors originated from a woman between 70 and 85 years old with COVID-19, enrolled during active disease. CDR3s include the opening cysteine and the closing phenylalanine or tryptophan. Each record gives: D gene, clone size, V gene, J gene, CDR3 length, CDR3 DNA, CDR3 protein. A D gene is named only where the DNA matches it firmly. The size entry is marked missing in some rows and otherwise reads once, few, many or a size class.

d_gene: -
abundance: -
v_gene: TRBV11-2
j_gene: TRBJ2-3
len: 18
CDR3nt: TGTGCCAGCAGCTTAGACTCGCGCGGGGTAACTGGAACAGATACGCAGTATTTT
CDR3aa: CASSLDSRGVTGTDTQYF

d_gene: TRBD2
abundance: -
v_gene: TRBV6-5
j_gene: TRBJ2-3
len: 15
CDR3nt: TGTGCCAGCGGCGCGGGGGTACACAGCACAGATACGCAGTATTTT
CDR3aa: CASGAGVHSTDTQYF

d_gene: -
abundance: once
v_gene: TRBV3-1/TRBV3-2
j_gene: TRBJ2-7
len: 13
CDR3nt: TGTGCCAGCAGCCAAGCCCCCGGGACAGAGCAGTACTTC
CDR3aa: CASSQAPGTEQYF

d_gene: -
abundance: -
v_gene: TRBV15
j_gene: TRBJ2-1
len: 15
CDR3nt: TGTGCCACCAGCGCAAGCGGGAACTCAGGGGATGAGCAGTTCTTC
CDR3aa: CATSASGNSGDEQFF

d_gene: TRBD2
abundance: -
v_gene: TRBV5-6
j_gene: TRBJ2-4
len: 14
CDR3nt: TGTGCCAGCAGCCTTAGAGTAACTAGCGAAGTTCAGTACTTC
CDR3aa: CASSLRVTSEVQYF

d_gene: TRBD1
abundance: -
v_gene: TRBV10-3
j_gene: TRBJ1-2
len: 14
CDR3nt: TGTGCCATCACCGGAGGGACAGACAAATATGGCTACACCTTC
CDR3aa: CAITGGTDKYGYTF

d_gene: -
abundance: -
v_gene: TRBV7-2
j_gene: TRBJ2-3
len: 14
CDR3nt: TGTGCCAGCAGCTTAACCCCAAAGGGGAATACGCAGTATTTT
CDR3aa: CASSLTPKGNTQYF

d_gene: -
abundance: -
v_gene: TRBV6-5
j_gene: TRBJ1-1
len: 13
CDR3nt: TGTGCCAGCTCAGCCCGGGGGAACACTGAAGCTTTCTTT
CDR3aa: CASSARGNTEAFF

d_gene: TRBD1
abundance: -
v_gene: TRBV9
j_gene: TRBJ2-7
len: 15
CDR3nt: TGTGCCAGCAGCGCTGAACCGACAGGGGCAGGAGAGCAGTACTTC
CDR3aa: CASSAEPTGAGEQYF

d_gene: TRBD1
abundance: -
v_gene: TRBV10-2
j_gene: TRBJ2-1
len: 17
CDR3nt: TGCGCCAGCAGTGCGGGTCTAGGACAGGGGCGCGGCAATGAGCAGTTCTTC
CDR3aa: CASSAGLGQGRGNEQFF

d_gene: -
abundance: -
v_gene: TRBV19
j_gene: TRBJ2-3
len: 17
CDR3nt: TGTGCCAGTAGGCCCTTCGCCAGGGGTCTCGGAACAGATACGCAGTATTTT
CDR3aa: CASRPFARGLGTDTQYF

d_gene: -
abundance: -
v_gene: TRBV3-1/TRBV3-2
j_gene: TRBJ1-2
len: 15
CDR3nt: TGTGCCAGCAGCCTCACCTCCAGGGTTGCCTATGGCTACACCTTC
CDR3aa: CASSLTSRVAYGYTF

d_gene: -
abundance: -
v_gene: TRBV5-6
j_gene: TRBJ1-1
len: 13
CDR3nt: TGTGCCAGCGGCAACCCAGACCGACTAGAAGCTTTCTTT
CDR3aa: CASGNPDRLEAFF

d_gene: TRBD2
abundance: -
v_gene: TRBV14
j_gene: TRBJ2-7
len: 16
CDR3nt: TGTGCCAGCAGCCAGGGTAGCGGGATGGGTATCTACGAGCAGTACTTC
CDR3aa: CASSQGSGMGIYEQYF

d_gene: -
abundance: -
v_gene: TRBV20-1
j_gene: TRBJ1-3
len: 13
CDR3nt: TGCAGTGCTAGTGCAGGGATTGGAAACACCATATATTTT
CDR3aa: CSASAGIGNTIYF

d_gene: -
abundance: -
v_gene: TRBV6-5
j_gene: TRBJ1-1
len: 11
CDR3nt: TGTGCCAGCAGACGTACAGGGTCCCTTTTCTTT
CDR3aa: CASRRTGSLFF

d_gene: TRBD1
abundance: -
v_gene: TRBV29-1
j_gene: TRBJ1-2
len: 12
CDR3nt: TGCAGCGCTAAGGGACAGGCCAGTGGCTACACCTTC
CDR3aa: CSAKGQASGYTF

d_gene: -
abundance: -
v_gene: TRBV30
j_gene: TRBJ2-5
len: 14
CDR3nt: TGTGCCTGGAGTCGTGGAGGGAATCAAGAGACCCAGTACTTC
CDR3aa: CAWSRGGNQETQYF

d_gene: -
abundance: -
v_gene: TRBV5-8
j_gene: TRBJ1-5
len: 15
CDR3nt: TGTGCCAGCACCGGGAGAGGGGCGAGCAATCAGCCCCAGCATTTT
CDR3aa: CASTGRGASNQPQHF

d_gene: -
abundance: -
v_gene: TRBV14
j_gene: TRBJ1-2
len: 14
CDR3nt: TGTGCCAGCAGCCAAGAAAGGGGCGCGAGGGGCTACACCTTC
CDR3aa: CASSQERGARGYTF

d_gene: -
abundance: -
v_gene: TRBV25-1
j_gene: TRBJ2-1
len: 14
CDR3nt: TGTGCCAGCCGAGGCGGCCGCTCCTACAATGAGCAGTTCTTC
CDR3aa: CASRGGRSYNEQFF

d_gene: -
abundance: -
v_gene: TRBV11-2
j_gene: TRBJ1-1
len: 14
CDR3nt: TGTGCCAGCAGCTTGTCTTCGGGGAACACTGAAGCTTTCTTT
CDR3aa: CASSLSSGNTEAFF

d_gene: TRBD1
abundance: -
v_gene: TRBV6-5
j_gene: TRBJ1-1
len: 14
CDR3nt: TGTGCCAGCACCAGGACAGGGGCAGTAGCTGAAGCTTTCTTT
CDR3aa: CASTRTGAVAEAFF

d_gene: TRBD1
abundance: -
v_gene: TRBV19
j_gene: TRBJ2-3
len: 15
CDR3nt: TGTGCCAGTAGTATTACAGGGGAGAGCACAGATACGCAGTATTTT
CDR3aa: CASSITGESTDTQYF

d_gene: TRBD2
abundance: -
v_gene: TRBV6-5
j_gene: TRBJ2-7
len: 15
CDR3nt: TGTGCCAGCAGAGGAACTAGCGCGAGCTCCTACGAGCAGTACTTC
CDR3aa: CASRGTSASSYEQYF

d_gene: -
abundance: -
v_gene: TRBV15
j_gene: TRBJ1-1
len: 15
CDR3nt: TGTGCCACCAGCATTGGGACTACGATGCGGACTGAAGCTTTCTTT
CDR3aa: CATSIGTTMRTEAFF

d_gene: -
abundance: -
v_gene: TRBV6-1
j_gene: TRBJ2-5
len: 14
CDR3nt: TGTGCCAGCAGTGAGGGACTCTCGAAAGAGACCCAGTACTTC
CDR3aa: CASSEGLSKETQYF

d_gene: -
abundance: -
v_gene: TRBV5-1
j_gene: TRBJ1-1
len: 15
CDR3nt: TGCGCCAGCAGCTTGGGGCTAGGGGAGGACACTGAAGCTTTCTTT
CDR3aa: CASSLGLGEDTEAFF

d_gene: -
abundance: -
v_gene: TRBV12-3/TRBV12-4
j_gene: TRBJ2-4
len: 12
CDR3nt: TGTGCCAGCAGGATGGGGACATCCACGTCCCACTTC
CDR3aa: CASRMGTSTSHF

d_gene: -
abundance: -
v_gene: TRBV21-1
j_gene: TRBJ2-5
len: 13
CDR3nt: TGTGCCAGCAGCAAACGGACTACCTACTGGGGGTACTTC
CDR3aa: CASSKRTTYWGYF

d_gene: -
abundance: -
v_gene: TRBV29-1
j_gene: TRBJ1-1
len: 11
CDR3nt: TGCAGTGTACAGGGTCCGGCTGAAGCTTTCTTT
CDR3aa: CSVQGPAEAFF

d_gene: -
abundance: -
v_gene: TRBV7-2
j_gene: TRBJ1-6
len: 15
CDR3nt: TGTGCCAGCAGCTTAAGTGACAGATTTAATTCACCCCTCCACTTT
CDR3aa: CASSLSDRFNSPLHF

d_gene: -
abundance: -
v_gene: TRBV3-1/TRBV3-2
j_gene: TRBJ1-1
len: 14
CDR3nt: TGTGCCAGCAGCCACCCCGGGGGTTACACTGAAGCTTTCTTT
CDR3aa: CASSHPGGYTEAFF

d_gene: -
abundance: -
v_gene: TRBV4-1
j_gene: TRBJ1-2
len: 12
CDR3nt: TGCGCCAGCAGCCACTTGGCTTATGGCTACACCTTC
CDR3aa: CASSHLAYGYTF

d_gene: -
abundance: once
v_gene: TRBV19
j_gene: TRBJ1-2
len: 14
CDR3nt: TGTGCCAGTCCTCGGGGTGATAGCGCCTCTGGCTACACCTTC
CDR3aa: CASPRGDSASGYTF

d_gene: -
abundance: -
v_gene: TRBV15
j_gene: TRBJ1-3
len: 14
CDR3nt: TGTGCCACCGCGACAGGCGACACTGGAAACACCATATATTTT
CDR3aa: CATATGDTGNTIYF

d_gene: -
abundance: -
v_gene: TRBV24-1
j_gene: TRBJ2-7
len: 13
CDR3nt: TGTGCCACCCAATCTCAGGGGGGTCGCGAGCAGTACTTC
CDR3aa: CATQSQGGREQYF

d_gene: -
abundance: -
v_gene: TRBV7-8
j_gene: TRBJ1-5
len: 15
CDR3nt: TGTGCCAGCAGCTCAAAGGACAGTACTTATCAGCCCCAGCATTTT
CDR3aa: CASSSKDSTYQPQHF

d_gene: TRBD2
abundance: -
v_gene: TRBV7-2
j_gene: TRBJ2-3
len: 16
CDR3nt: TGTGCCAGCAGCTTCACCCGCGGGGGGCCAGCAGATACGCAGTATTTT
CDR3aa: CASSFTRGGPADTQYF

d_gene: TRBD2
abundance: -
v_gene: TRBV5-1
j_gene: TRBJ2-2
len: 14
CDR3nt: TGCGCCAGCACCCTAGCGGGAGATACCGGGGAGCTGTTTTTT
CDR3aa: CASTLAGDTGELFF

d_gene: -
abundance: once
v_gene: TRBV29-1
j_gene: TRBJ2-1
len: 13
CDR3nt: TGCAGCGTACTGACAGGTTCCTACAATGAGCAGTTCTTC
CDR3aa: CSVLTGSYNEQFF

d_gene: TRBD2
abundance: once
v_gene: TRBV10-3
j_gene: TRBJ2-7
len: 17
CDR3nt: TGTGCCATCAGTGAGCGACAGACTAGCGGGATCGGGTACGAGCAGTACTTC
CDR3aa: CAISERQTSGIGYEQYF

d_gene: -
abundance: -
v_gene: TRBV3-1/TRBV3-2
j_gene: TRBJ2-2
len: 14
CDR3nt: TGTGCCAGCAGCCCCCGAGGGAACACCGGGGAGCTGTTTTTT
CDR3aa: CASSPRGNTGELFF

d_gene: -
abundance: -
v_gene: TRBV6-5
j_gene: TRBJ2-5
len: 15
CDR3nt: TGTGCCAGCAGTTACAGAGGAGCTCCTCGAGAGACCCAGTACTTC
CDR3aa: CASSYRGAPRETQYF

d_gene: TRBD1
abundance: -
v_gene: TRBV6-5
j_gene: TRBJ1-6
len: 13
CDR3nt: TGTGCCATCTCCAGGGGGCGCGGGTCACCCCTCCACTTT
CDR3aa: CAISRGRGSPLHF

d_gene: -
abundance: -
v_gene: TRBV5-5
j_gene: TRBJ2-3
len: 15
CDR3nt: TGTGCCAGCAGCTTGGGGGGCTATTACACAGATACGCAGTATTTT
CDR3aa: CASSLGGYYTDTQYF

d_gene: TRBD1
abundance: -
v_gene: TRBV13
j_gene: TRBJ2-1
len: 15
CDR3nt: TGTGCCAGCAGCTTAGGCCGGGACAGTTACAATGAGCAGTTCTTC
CDR3aa: CASSLGRDSYNEQFF

d_gene: -
abundance: -
v_gene: TRBV11-2
j_gene: TRBJ1-1
len: 13
CDR3nt: TGTGCCAGCAGCGTAAACCAGGGGACTGAAGCTTTCTTT
CDR3aa: CASSVNQGTEAFF

d_gene: -
abundance: -
v_gene: TRBV18
j_gene: TRBJ2-5
len: 15
CDR3nt: TGTGCCAGCTCGTCACCACCAGGACAGCAAGAGACCCAGTACTTC
CDR3aa: CASSSPPGQQETQYF